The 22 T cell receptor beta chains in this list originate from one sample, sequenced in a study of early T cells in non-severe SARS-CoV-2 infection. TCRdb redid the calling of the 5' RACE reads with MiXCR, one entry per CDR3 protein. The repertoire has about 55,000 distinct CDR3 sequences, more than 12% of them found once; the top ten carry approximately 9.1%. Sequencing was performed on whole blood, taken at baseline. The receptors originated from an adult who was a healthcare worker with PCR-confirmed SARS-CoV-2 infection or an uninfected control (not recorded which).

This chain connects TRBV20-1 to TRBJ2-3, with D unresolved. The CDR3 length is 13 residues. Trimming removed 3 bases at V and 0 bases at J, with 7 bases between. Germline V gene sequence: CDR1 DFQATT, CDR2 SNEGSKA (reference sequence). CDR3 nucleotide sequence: TGCAGTGCTAGGGGCCCCAGCACAGATACGCAGTATTTT. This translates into CSARGPSTDTQYF.

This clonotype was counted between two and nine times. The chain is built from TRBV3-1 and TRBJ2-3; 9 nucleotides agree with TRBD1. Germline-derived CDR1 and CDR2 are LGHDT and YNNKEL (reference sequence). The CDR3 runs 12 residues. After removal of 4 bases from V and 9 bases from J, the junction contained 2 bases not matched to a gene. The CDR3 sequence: CASSLGTGTQYF. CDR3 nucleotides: TGTGCCAGCAGCCTCGGGACAGGGACGCAGTATTTT.

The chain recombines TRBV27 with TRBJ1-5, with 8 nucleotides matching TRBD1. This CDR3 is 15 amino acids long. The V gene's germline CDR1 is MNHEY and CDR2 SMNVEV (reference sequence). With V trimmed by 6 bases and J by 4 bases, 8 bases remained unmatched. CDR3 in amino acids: CASSRSTGGNQPQHF. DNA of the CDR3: TGTGCCAGCAGCCGAAGCACAGGGGGGAATCAGCCCCAGCATTTT.

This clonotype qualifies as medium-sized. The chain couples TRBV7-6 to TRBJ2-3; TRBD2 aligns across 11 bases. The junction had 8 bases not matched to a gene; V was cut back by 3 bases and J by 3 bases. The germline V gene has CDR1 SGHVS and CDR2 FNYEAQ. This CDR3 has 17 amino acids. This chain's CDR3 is CASSLGPLAGETDTQYF. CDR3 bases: TGTGCCAGCAGCTTGGGACCACTAGCGGGGGAGACAGATACGCAGTATTTT. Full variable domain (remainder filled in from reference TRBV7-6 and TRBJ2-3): GAGVSQSPRYKVTKRGQDVALRCDPISGHVSLYWYRQALGQGPEFLTYFNYEAQQDKSGLPNDRFSAERPEGSISTLTIQRTEQRDSAMYRCASSLGPLAGETDTQYFGPGTRLTVL.

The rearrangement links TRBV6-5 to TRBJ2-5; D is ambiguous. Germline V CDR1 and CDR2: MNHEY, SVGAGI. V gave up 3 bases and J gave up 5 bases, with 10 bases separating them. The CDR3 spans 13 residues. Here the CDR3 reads CASSYRSRETQYF. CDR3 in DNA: TGTGCCAGCAGTTATAGAAGTAGGGAGACCCAGTACTTC.

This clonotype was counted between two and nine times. The CDR3 spells CASSPLESGETQYF. The CDR3 nucleotides are TGTGCCAGCAGTCCCCTGGAGTCGGGGGAGACCCAGTACTTC. The chain combines TRBV12-3 or TRBV12-4 with TRBJ2-5; TRBD2 is a possible D gene (5 bases). Trimming took 5 bases from V and 5 from J, leaving 15 bases between them. This CDR3 spans 14 amino acids.

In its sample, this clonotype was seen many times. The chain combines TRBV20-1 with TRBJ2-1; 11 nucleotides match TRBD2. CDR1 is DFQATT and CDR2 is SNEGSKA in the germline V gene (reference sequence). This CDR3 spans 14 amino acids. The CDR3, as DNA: TGCAGCGCAGTAGCGGGGGGGCCAGGCAATGAGCAGTTCTTC. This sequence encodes CSAVAGGPGNEQFF.

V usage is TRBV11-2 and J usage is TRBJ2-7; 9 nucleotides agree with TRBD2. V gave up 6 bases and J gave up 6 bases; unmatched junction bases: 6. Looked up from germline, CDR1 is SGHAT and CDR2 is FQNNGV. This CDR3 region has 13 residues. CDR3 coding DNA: TGTGCCAGCAGTTACAGCGGGAGGCTCGAGCAGTACTTC. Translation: CASSYSGRLEQYF.

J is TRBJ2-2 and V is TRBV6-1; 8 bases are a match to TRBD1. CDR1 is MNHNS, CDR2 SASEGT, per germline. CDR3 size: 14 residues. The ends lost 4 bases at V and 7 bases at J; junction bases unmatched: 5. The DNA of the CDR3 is TGTGCCAGCAGTGCCAGGGGGCATGGCGGGGAGCTGTTTTTT. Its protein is CASSARGHGGELFF.

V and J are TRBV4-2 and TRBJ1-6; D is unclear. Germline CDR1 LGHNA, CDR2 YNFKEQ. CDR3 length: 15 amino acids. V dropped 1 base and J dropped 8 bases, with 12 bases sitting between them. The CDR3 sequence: CASSQAGRVDSPLHF. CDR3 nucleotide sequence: TGTGCCAGCAGCCAAGCAGGCCGTGTTGATTCACCCCTCCACTTT.

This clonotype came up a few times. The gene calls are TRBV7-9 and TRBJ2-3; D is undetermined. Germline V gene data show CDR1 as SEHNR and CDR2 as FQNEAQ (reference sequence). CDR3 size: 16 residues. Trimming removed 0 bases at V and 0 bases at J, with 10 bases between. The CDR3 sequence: CASSLALPTSTDTQYF. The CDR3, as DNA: TGTGCCAGCAGCTTAGCACTACCCACTAGCACAGATACGCAGTATTTT.

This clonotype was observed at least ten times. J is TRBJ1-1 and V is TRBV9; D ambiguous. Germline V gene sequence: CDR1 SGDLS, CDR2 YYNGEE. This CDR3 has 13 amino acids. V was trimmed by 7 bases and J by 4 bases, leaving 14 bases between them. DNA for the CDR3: TGTGCCAGCTCCGGCCCGGGAGCCACTGAAGCTTTCTTT. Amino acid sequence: CASSGPGATEAFF.

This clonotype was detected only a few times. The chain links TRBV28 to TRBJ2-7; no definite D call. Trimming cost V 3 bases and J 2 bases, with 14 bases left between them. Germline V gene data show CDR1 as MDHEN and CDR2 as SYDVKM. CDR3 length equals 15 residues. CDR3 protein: CASSFSIGFAYEQYF. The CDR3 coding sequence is TGTGCCAGCAGTTTTAGTATAGGGTTTGCCTACGAGCAGTACTTC.

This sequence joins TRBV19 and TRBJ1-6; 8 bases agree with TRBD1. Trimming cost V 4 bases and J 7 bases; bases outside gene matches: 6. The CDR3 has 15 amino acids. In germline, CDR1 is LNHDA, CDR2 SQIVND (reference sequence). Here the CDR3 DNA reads TGTGCCAGTAGTACGACAGGGGCGCTGAATTCACCCCTCCACTTT. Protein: CASSTTGALNSPLHF.

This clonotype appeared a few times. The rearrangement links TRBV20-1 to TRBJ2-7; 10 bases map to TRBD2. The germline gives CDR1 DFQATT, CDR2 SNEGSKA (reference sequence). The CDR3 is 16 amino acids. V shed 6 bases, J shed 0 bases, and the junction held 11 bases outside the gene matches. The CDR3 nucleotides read TGCAGTGCGTCGCCTAGCGGGAGAAGTTCCTCCTACGAGCAGTACTTC. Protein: CSASPSGRSSSYEQYF.

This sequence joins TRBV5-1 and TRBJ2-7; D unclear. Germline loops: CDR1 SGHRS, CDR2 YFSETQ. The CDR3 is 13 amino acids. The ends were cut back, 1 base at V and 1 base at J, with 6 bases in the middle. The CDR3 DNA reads TGCGCCAGCAGCTTGCCCCATTCCTACGAGCAGTACTTC. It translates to CASSLPHSYEQYF.

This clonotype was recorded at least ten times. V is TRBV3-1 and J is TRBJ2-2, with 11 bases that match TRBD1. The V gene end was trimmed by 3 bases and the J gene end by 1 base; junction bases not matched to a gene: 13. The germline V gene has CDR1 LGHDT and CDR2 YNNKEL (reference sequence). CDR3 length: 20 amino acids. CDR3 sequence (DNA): TGTGCCAGCAGCCACCCCGGCCGGGACAGGGGGATACTGAACACCGGGGAGCTGTTTTTT. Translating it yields CASSHPGRDRGILNTGELFF.

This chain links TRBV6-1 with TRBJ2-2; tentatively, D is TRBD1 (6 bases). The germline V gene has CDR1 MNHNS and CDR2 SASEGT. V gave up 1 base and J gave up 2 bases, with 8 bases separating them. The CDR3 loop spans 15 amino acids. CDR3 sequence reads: CASSEGTDNTGELFF. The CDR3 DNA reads TGTGCCAGCAGTGAAGGGACAGACAACACCGGGGAGCTGTTTTTT.

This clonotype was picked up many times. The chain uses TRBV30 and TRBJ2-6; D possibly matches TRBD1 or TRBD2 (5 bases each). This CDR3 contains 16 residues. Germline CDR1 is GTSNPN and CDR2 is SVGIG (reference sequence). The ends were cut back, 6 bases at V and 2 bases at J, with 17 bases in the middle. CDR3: CACPPRRGAGANVLTF. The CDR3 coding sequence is TGTGCCTGTCCCCCACGGCGAGGGGCTGGGGCCAACGTCCTGACTTTC.

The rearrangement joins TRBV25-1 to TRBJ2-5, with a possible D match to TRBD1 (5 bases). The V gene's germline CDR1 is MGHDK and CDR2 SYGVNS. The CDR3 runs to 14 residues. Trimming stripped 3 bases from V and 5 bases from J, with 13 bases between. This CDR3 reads CASSDSAGRETQYF. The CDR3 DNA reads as TGTGCCAGCAGTGATTCCGCAGGGCGGGAGACCCAGTACTTC.

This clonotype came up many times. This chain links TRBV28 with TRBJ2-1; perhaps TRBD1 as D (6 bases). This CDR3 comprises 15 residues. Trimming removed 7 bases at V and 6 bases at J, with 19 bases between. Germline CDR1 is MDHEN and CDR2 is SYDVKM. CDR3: CASTQPQGRGNEQFF. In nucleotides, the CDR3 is TGTGCCAGCACTCAACCACAGGGAAGGGGCAATGAGCAGTTCTTC.

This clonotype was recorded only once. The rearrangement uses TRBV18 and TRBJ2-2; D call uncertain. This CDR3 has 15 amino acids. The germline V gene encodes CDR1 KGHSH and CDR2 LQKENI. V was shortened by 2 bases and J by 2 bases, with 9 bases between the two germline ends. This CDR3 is CASSPEQFNTGELFF. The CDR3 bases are TGTGCCAGCTCACCAGAACAGTTCAACACCGGGGAGCTGTTTTTT. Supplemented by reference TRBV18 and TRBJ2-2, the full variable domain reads NAGVMQNPRHLVRRRGQEARLRCSPMKGHSHVYWYRQLPEEGLKFMVYLQKENIIDESGMPKERFSAEFPKEGPSILRIQQVVRGDSAAYFCASSPEQFNTGELFFGEGSRLTVL.